A selection of T cell receptor beta chains follows, all from one sample in a study of cytomegalovirus exposure and HLA in healthy donors. Sequenced by immunoSEQ multiplex PCR; TCRdb stores in-frame clones only, minus some. This table holds approximately 160,000 clones, 77% found once. The sequenced sample was PBMCs. Receptors were obtained from a woman in her thirties or forties in good health and CMV-seropositive. The CDR3 runs from the conserved cysteine through the conserved F or W. Fields, in order: CDR3 protein, CDR3 DNA, clone size, J gene, V gene, D gene. D genes are given only for firm matches. The size of a clone is reported for some rows only, either as once, few or many, or as a class for expanded clones.

CASSPQVAVSLNTEAFF,TGTGCCAGCAGTCCTCAGGTCGCCGTGAGTCTAAACACTGAAGCTTTCTTT,NA,TRBJ1-1,TRBV28,NA
CASSPALAGGRSEQFF,TGTGCCAGCAGCCCAGCCCTAGCGGGGGGGCGGAGTGAGCAGTTCTTC,NA,TRBJ2-1,TRBV5-4,TRBD2
CASSTGHPLHF,TGTGCCAGTAGTACCGGACACCCCCTCCACTTT,few,TRBJ1-6,TRBV19,NA
CSVVGDRGNTEAFF,TGCAGCGTTGTGGGGGACAGAGGGAACACTGAAGCTTTCTTT,NA,TRBJ1-1,TRBV29-1,TRBD1
CASSYTREGGYGYTF,TGTGCCAGCAGTTACACCAGGGAGGGTGGCTATGGCTACACCTTC,NA,TRBJ1-2,TRBV6-6,NA
CASSAGQGASQPQHF,TGTGCCAGCTCGGCCGGACAGGGGGCTTCTCAGCCCCAGCATTTT,NA,TRBJ1-5,TRBV18,TRBD1
CASTLAGANEQFF,TGTGCCAGCACGCTAGCGGGGGCCAATGAGCAGTTCTTC,NA,TRBJ2-1,TRBV11-2,TRBD2
CASSPQGTDTQYF,TGTGCCAGCAGCCCACAGGGGACAGATACGCAGTATTTT,NA,TRBJ2-3,TRBV7-2,TRBD1
CASSVLSGVSYNEQFF,TGCGCCAGCAGCGTACTAAGCGGGGTCTCCTACAATGAGCAGTTCTTC,few,TRBJ2-1,TRBV5-1,TRBD2
CATSIRLTGFSSETQYF,TGTGCCACCAGCATAAGACTGACAGGGTTCAGCTCGGAGACCCAGTACTTC,NA,TRBJ2-5,TRBV15,TRBD1
CASSPWTSGRGTDTQYF,TGTGCCAGTAGTCCCTGGACTAGCGGGAGAGGAACAGATACGCAGTATTTT,NA,TRBJ2-3,TRBV19,TRBD2
CASSPWDRGGYTF,TGTGCCAGCAGCCCGTGGGATAGGGGTGGCTACACCTTC,once,TRBJ1-2,TRBV9,NA
CASSANRESPLHF,TGTGCCAGCAGCGCCAACAGGGAATCACCCCTCCACTTT,NA,TRBJ1-6,TRBV7-9,NA
CASSEPPGRAGQETQYF,TGTGCCAGCAGTGAACCCCCTGGCAGGGCAGGGCAAGAGACCCAGTACTTC,few,TRBJ2-5,TRBV25-1,NA
CAWSVLLLSDEQFF,TGTGCCTGGAGTGTACTCCTCCTTAGCGATGAGCAGTTCTTC,NA,TRBJ2-1,TRBV30,NA
CASSLVSGNGEAFF,TGTGCCAGCAGCTTAGTTTCCGGGAATGGTGAAGCTTTCTTT,few,TRBJ1-1,TRBV11-2,NA
CASTPRPGAGDTQYF,TGTGCCAGTACCCCTCGTCCGGGAGCCGGAGATACGCAGTATTTT,NA,TRBJ2-3,TRBV19,NA
CASSVGQEAGAFF,TGTGCCAGCAGTGTAGGACAGGAGGCAGGCGCTTTCTTT,NA,TRBJ1-1,TRBV28,TRBD1
CASRTGIEGYTF,TGTGCCAGCAGGACAGGGATAGAAGGCTACACCTTC,NA,TRBJ1-2,TRBV27,TRBD1
CASSRLTGGIYGYTF,TGTGCCAGCAGTCGCCTGACGGGGGGAATCTATGGCTACACCTTC,few,TRBJ1-2,TRBV6-5,NA
CASSPEEGPNYGYTF,TGTGCCAGTAGCCCGGAGGAGGGGCCAAACTATGGCTACACCTTC,NA,TRBJ1-2,TRBV19,NA
CASTLTGEALFF,TGTGCCAGCACTCTAACGGGTGAGGCGTTGTTTTTT,NA,TRBJ1-4,TRBV2,NA
CASSDRDGANVLTF,TGTGCCAGTAGTGACAGGGATGGGGCCAACGTCCTGACTTTC,NA,TRBJ2-6,TRBV19,TRBD1
CASSLDNQSGRAQYF,TGCGCCAGCAGCTTGGATAATCAATCGGGGAGGGCCCAGTACTTC,NA,TRBJ2-5,TRBV5-1,TRBD2
CASSYKVAGGYEQYF,TGTGCCAGCAGTTATAAGGTAGCGGGGGGTTACGAGCAGTACTTC,NA,TRBJ2-7,TRBV6-5,TRBD2
CASSQGQGEVGEQYF,TGTGCCAGCTCACAAGGACAGGGTGAAGTGGGGGAGCAGTACTTC,NA,TRBJ2-7,TRBV18,TRBD1
CASTETGTSGSYEQYF,TGTGCCAGCACCGAAACCGGGACTAGCGGTTCCTACGAGCAGTACTTC,NA,TRBJ2-7,TRBV2,TRBD2
CAWSPSGRDSTDTQYF,TGTGCCTGGAGTCCCAGCGGGAGGGATAGCACAGATACGCAGTATTTT,NA,TRBJ2-3,TRBV30,TRBD2
CASSARGSSTDTQYF,TGTGCCAGCAGCGCCAGGGGGTCTAGCACAGATACGCAGTATTTT,NA,TRBJ2-3,TRBV5-4,TRBD1
CASSLWAADTQYF,TGTGCCAGCAGCTTATGGGCCGCAGATACGCAGTATTTT,NA,TRBJ2-3,TRBV5-4,NA
CASSLQGLGEAFF,TGTGCCAGCAGTTTACAGGGGCTGGGGGAAGCTTTCTTT,few,TRBJ1-1,TRBV6-6,TRBD1
CASSEVAARETQYF,TGTGCCAGCAGTGAAGTTGCGGCTCGGGAGACCCAGTACTTC,NA,TRBJ2-5,TRBV6-1,NA
CASSLAGGNTGELFF,TGTGCCAGCAGCTTAGCGGGAGGTAACACCGGGGAGCTGTTTTTT,once,TRBJ2-2,TRBV7-2,NA
CASSLGGSTNEKLFF,TGCGCCAGCAGCTTGGGTGGGAGCACTAATGAAAAACTGTTTTTT,NA,TRBJ1-4,TRBV5-1,NA
CVSTQGTGEKLFF,TGTGTCAGCACACAGGGTACGGGTGAAAAACTGTTTTTT,NA,TRBJ1-4,TRBV6-5,NA
CASSPVGTGRGEKLFF,TGCGCCAGCAGCCCGGTGGGGACAGGCCGGGGTGAAAAACTGTTTTTT,NA,TRBJ1-4,TRBV4-3,TRBD1
CSVGELTSTDTQYF,TGCAGCGTCGGGGAATTAACTAGCACAGATACGCAGTATTTT,once,TRBJ2-3,TRBV29-1,NA
CASSLENSYEQYF,TGTGCCAGCAGCTTAGAGAACAGCTACGAGCAGTACTTC,NA,TRBJ2-7,TRBV7-9,NA
CSATPRQGVNTEAFF,TGCAGCGCCACACCAAGACAGGGGGTGAACACTGAAGCTTTCTTT,once,TRBJ1-1,TRBV29-1,TRBD1
CSVEVSGDGYGYTF,TGCAGCGTTGAAGTGTCAGGGGATGGCTATGGCTACACCTTC,NA,TRBJ1-2,TRBV29-1,NA
CASRSGGVSYNEQFF,TGCGCCAGCAGAAGCGGGGGTGTCTCCTACAATGAGCAGTTCTTC,once,TRBJ2-1,TRBV5-1,TRBD2
CAWVSGQETQYF,TGTGCCTGGGTGTCGGGGCAAGAGACCCAGTACTTC,NA,TRBJ2-5,TRBV30,NA
CASSSGQAISYEKLFF,TGTGCCAGCAGCTCGGGACAGGCAATCTCTTATGAAAAACTGTTTTTT,NA,TRBJ1-4,TRBV28,TRBD1
CASSQGYSGYSYEQYF,TGCGCCAGCAGCCAAGGGTACTCAGGCTACTCCTACGAGCAGTACTTC,NA,TRBJ2-7,TRBV4-3,NA